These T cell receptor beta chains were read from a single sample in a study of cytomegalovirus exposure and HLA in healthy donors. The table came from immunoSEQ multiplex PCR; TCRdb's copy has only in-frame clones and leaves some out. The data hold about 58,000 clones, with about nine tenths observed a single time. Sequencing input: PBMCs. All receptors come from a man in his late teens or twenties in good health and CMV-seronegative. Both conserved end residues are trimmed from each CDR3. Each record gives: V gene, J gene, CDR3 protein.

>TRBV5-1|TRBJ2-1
ASSPGAGGSYEQF
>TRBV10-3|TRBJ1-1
AISNRGGDTEAF
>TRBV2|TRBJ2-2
ASKRTSLGGGELF
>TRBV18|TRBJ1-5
ASSPSGQVNQPQH
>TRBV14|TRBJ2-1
ASSQNPLENYYNEQF
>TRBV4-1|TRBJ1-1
ASSQDQGRGPEAF
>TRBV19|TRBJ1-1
ASGRDNRLMNTEAF
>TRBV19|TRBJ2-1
ASSGTSGINEQF
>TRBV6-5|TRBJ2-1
ASSYEAVSYNEQF
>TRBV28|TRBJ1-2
ASSLIAPGQQPYGYT
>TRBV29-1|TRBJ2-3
SVVPGLGYTQY
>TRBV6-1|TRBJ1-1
ASSVLASRQGGTEAF
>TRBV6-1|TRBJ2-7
ASSGGQDGGYEQY
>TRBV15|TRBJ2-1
ATSRGPDNEQF
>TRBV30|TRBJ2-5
AWRLGGVETQY
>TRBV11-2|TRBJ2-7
ASSPLTSAYEQY
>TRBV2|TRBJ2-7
ASSGLADYEQY
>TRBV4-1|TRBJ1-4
ASSLTPPGEDEKLF
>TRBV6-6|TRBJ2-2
ASKKLAGGYTGELF
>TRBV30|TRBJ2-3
AWSAGNEDTQY
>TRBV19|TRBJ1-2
ASSIGNSHNYGYT
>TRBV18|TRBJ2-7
ASSPRQGTYEQY
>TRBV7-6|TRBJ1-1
ASSASRGYMTEAF
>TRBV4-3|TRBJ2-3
ASSQQREPDTDTQY
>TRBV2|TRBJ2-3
ASSGWDRGADTQY
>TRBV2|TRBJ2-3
ASKVNREWADTQY
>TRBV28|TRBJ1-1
ASSTQGYTEAF
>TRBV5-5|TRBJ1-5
AGVGTELICNQPQH
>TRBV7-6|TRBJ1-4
ASSLERSGNEKLF
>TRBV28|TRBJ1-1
ASSLPTGGNTEAF
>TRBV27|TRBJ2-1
ASSFSGGSKNEQF
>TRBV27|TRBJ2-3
ASSLTGLGTDTQY
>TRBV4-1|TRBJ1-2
ASSQSAGGFYGYT
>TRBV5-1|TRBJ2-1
ASSLGDRQYNEQF
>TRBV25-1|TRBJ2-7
ASSVLREQY
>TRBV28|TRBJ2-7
ASSFTSDGGRHEQY
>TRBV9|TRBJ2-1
ASSVVLAGGVDEQF
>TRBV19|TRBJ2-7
ASSTRLISYEQY
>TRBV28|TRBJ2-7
ASSLDGTFPYEQY
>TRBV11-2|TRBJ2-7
ASSSPGLATSYEQY
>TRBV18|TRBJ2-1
ASSTYRALYNEQF
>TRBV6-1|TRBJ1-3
ASSVAPTGGSGNTIY